The subject of this entry is one T cell receptor (beta chain). The entry originates in a study of blood T cell repertoires in COVID-19. At the level of the study: Some COVID-19 samples were acute and others convalescent; all came from the United States, Italy and Spain. From T cells, B-cell-depleted T cells, or PBMCs came the material, which was cDNA or gDNA.

TCRdb's copy holds only in-frame clones and misses some; the assay was immunoSEQ multiplex PCR. Found here are some 200,000 clones, less than 95% of them singletons; the top ten hold roughly 0.76%. The germline V gene encodes CDR1 LGHNA and CDR2 YNFKEQ. This CDR3 contains 16 residues. The ends lost 8 bases at V and 1 base at J; junction bases unmatched: 7. The rearrangement uses TRBV4-2 and TRBJ2-2, with TRBD1 matching over 10 bases. This TCR came from a man aged 25 to 45 with COVID-19, enrolled during active disease. The sequenced sample was peripheral blood. The CDR3 loop reads CASPPGTGENTGELFF. Here the CDR3 DNA reads TGTGCCAGCCCTCCCGGGACAGGGGAGAACACCGGGGAGCTGTTTTTT.